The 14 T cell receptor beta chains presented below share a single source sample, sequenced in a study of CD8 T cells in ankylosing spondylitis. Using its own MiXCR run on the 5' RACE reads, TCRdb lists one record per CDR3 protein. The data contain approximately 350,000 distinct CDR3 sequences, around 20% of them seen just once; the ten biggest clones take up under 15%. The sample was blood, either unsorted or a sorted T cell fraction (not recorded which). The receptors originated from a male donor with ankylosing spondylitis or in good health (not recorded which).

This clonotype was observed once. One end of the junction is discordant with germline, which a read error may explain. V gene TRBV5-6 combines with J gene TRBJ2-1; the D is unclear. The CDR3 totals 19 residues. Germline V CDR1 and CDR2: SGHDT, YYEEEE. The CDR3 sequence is CAISFGPRSAWGSYNEQFF. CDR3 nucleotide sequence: TGTGCCATCAGCTTCGGGCCTCGGTCAGCCTGGGGCTCCTACAATGAGCAGTTCTTC.

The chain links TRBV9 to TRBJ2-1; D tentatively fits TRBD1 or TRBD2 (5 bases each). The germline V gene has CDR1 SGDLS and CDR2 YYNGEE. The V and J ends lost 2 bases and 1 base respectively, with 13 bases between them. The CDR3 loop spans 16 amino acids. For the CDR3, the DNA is TGTGCCAGCAGCGTCTCGGCAGGGAGTTCCTACAATGAGCAGTTCTTC. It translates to CASSVSAGSSYNEQFF.

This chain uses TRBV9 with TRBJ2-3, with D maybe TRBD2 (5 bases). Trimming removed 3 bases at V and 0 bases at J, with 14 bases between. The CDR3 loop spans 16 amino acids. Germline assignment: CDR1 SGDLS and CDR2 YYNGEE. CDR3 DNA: TGTGCCAGCAGCGAGGTCGGCGGGCTTAGCACAGATACGCAGTATTTT. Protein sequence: CASSEVGGLSTDTQYF.

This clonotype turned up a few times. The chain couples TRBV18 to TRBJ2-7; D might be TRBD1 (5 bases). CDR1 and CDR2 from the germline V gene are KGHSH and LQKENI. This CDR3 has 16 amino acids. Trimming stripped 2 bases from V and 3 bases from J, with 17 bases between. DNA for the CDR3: TGTGCCAGCTCACCAGAGTTGGGGCTAGGGCTCTACGAGCAGTACTTC. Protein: CASSPELGLGLYEQYF.

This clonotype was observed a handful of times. DNA of the CDR3: TGTGCCAGCAGGGGGCATGGGGAAGAGACCCAGTACTTC. Protein sequence: CASRGHGEETQYF. V and J are TRBV7-3 and TRBJ2-5; tentatively, D is TRBD1 (5 bases). V was trimmed by 6 bases and J by 3 bases, leaving 11 bases between them. CDR3 size: 13 residues. The V gene's germline CDR1 is SGHTA and CDR2 FQGTGA.

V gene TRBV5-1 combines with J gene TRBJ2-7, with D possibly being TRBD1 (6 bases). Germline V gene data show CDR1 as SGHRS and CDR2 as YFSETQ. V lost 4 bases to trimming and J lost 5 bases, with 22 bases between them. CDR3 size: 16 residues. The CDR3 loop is CASSRPAGQGYNEQYF. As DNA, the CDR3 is TGCGCCAGCAGCCGCCCGGCCGGGCAGGGGTACAACGAGCAGTACTTC.

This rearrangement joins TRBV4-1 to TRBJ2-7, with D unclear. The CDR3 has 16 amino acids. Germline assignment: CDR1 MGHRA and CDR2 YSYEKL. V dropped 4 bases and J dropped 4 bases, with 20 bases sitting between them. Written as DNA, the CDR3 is TGCGCCAGCAGCCCAAGTCTATCCGGCCCACTTTACGAGCAGTACTTC. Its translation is CASSPSLSGPLYEQYF.

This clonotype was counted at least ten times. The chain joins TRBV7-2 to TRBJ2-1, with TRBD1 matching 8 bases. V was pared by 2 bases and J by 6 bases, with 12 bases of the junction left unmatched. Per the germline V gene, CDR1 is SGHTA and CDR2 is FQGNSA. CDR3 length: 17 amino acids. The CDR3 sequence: CASSLQGAIPLRNEQFF. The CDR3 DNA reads TGTGCCAGCAGCTTACAGGGGGCTATTCCCCTACGCAATGAGCAGTTCTTC.

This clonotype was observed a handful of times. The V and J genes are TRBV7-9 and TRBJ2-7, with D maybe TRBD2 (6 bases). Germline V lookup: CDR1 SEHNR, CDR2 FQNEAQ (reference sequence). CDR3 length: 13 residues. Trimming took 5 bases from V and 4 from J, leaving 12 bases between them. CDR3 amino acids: CASSRAGRYEQYF. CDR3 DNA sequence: TGTGCCAGCAGCCGTGCGGGGCGGTACGAGCAGTACTTC.

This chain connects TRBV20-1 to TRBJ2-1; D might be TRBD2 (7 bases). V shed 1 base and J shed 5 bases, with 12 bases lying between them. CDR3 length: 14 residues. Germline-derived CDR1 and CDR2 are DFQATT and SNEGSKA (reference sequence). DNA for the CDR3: TGCAGTGCTAGAGGGGGGGGCTCAAACAATGAGCAGTTCTTC. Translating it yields CSARGGGSNNEQFF.

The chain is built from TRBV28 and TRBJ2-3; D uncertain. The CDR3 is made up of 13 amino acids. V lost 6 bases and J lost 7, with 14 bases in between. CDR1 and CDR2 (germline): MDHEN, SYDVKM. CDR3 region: CASRPGLVHTQYF. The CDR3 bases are TGTGCCAGCAGGCCCGGCCTGGTCCATACGCAGTATTTT.

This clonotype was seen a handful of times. The CDR3 spells CAWRRTVNTEAFF. DNA for the CDR3: TGTGCCTGGAGGCGGACAGTGAACACTGAAGCTTTCTTT. The rearrangement joins TRBV30 to TRBJ1-1; D possibly corresponds to TRBD1 (6 bases). This CDR3 contains 13 residues. V lost 3 bases, J lost 0 bases, and 8 bases lay in between. The germline V gene has CDR1 GTSNPN and CDR2 SVGIG (reference sequence).

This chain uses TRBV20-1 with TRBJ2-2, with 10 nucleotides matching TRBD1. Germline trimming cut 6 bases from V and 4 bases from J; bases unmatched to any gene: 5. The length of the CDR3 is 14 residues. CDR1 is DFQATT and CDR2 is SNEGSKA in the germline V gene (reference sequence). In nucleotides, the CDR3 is TGCAGTGCGCGGGACAGGGGTGCCACCGGGGAGCTGTTTTTT. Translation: CSARDRGATGELFF.

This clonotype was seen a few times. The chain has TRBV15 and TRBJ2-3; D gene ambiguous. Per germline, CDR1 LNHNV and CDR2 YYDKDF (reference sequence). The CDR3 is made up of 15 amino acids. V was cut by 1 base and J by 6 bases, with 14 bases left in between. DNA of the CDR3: TGTGCCACCAGCAGAGCCCCCGCTGAATGGGATACGCAGTATTTT. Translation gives CATSRAPAEWDTQYF.